This T cell receptor (beta chain) was identified during a study of graft-versus-host responses after intestinal transplantation. Study as a whole: Transplants were multivisceral, liver-intestinal, or isolated intestinal. Tacrolimus plus steroids were given to all recipients for approximately 3 years, preceded by anti-thymocyte globulin induction.

General observations from the study: The study associated peak circulating GvH clone levels with early post-transplant HvG declines. Recipient-marrow GvH clones were detected, some having first appeared in ileum or blood.

The CDR3 consists of 16 residues. Profiling relied on immunoSEQ multiplex PCR, and the TCRdb table lists in-frame clones only, not all of them. The sample records roughly 110,000 clones, approximately 90% being singletons. As to this clone: Its specificity is not known.

The sequence was collected from a human donor who was the organ donor for an intestinal transplant. The gene calls are TRBV21-1 and TRBJ1-1; no check of the table's D call, TRBD1, against the DNA was made. TRBV21-1 is a pseudogene. The specimen comprised unstimulated CD4+ T cells sorted from spleen or lymph node cells, sampled before transplant. CDR3 region: CASSERDRWTDTEAFF. The CDR3 DNA reads as TGTGCCAGCAGCGAGCGGGACAGGTGGACGGACACTGAAGCTTTCTTT.